The clone carrying this TCR beta chain came up many times. Germline loops: CDR1 SGHVS, CDR2 FQNEAQ. The CDR3 is made up of 13 amino acids. V lost 5 bases and J lost 7, with 14 bases in between. These data are taken from a study of T cells in Graves' hyperthyroidism and ophthalmopathy. Amplification of TCR beta CDR3 regions was performed using RNA transcripts as template. The study used the HTBI primer set for a first-round RT-PCR of the TCR CDR3. TCRdb re-derived calls from the multiplex PCR reads in MiXCR, one entry per CDR3 protein. In the table there are roughly 150,000 distinct CDR3 sequences, less than 10% of which are singletons.

The rearrangement uses TRBV7-8 and TRBJ2-5; a possible D gene is TRBD1 (6 bases). Sequencing was performed on blood. The origin of this receptor is a woman aged 18-29 years with Graves' hyperthyroidism that later progressed to Graves' ophthalmopathy. CDR3 sequence: CASSPRGKATQYF. CDR3 bases: TGTGCCAGCAGCCCCAGGGGTAAAGCGACCCAGTACTTC.